The 14 T cell receptor beta chains below come from one sample, sequenced in a study of T cell clones after liver transplantation. Sequencing was performed with immunoSEQ multiplex PCR; in TCRdb, only in-frame clones are kept and a portion is missing. The sample shows 70,000 or so clones, nearly 95% of them seen only once. The sample in question was CD4+ T cells from blood, obtained less than 26 months after liver transplant. The receptors were gathered from a human patient who received a liver transplant. Certain T cells may be donor cells from the graft.

The chain is built from TRBV20-1 and TRBJ1-1; 7 positions agree with TRBD1. Trimming at V came to 3 bases and at J to 8 bases, leaving 3 bases not matched to a gene. Germline CDR1 DFQATT, CDR2 SNEGSKA (reference sequence). The CDR3 is 11 residues long. In DNA form, the CDR3 reads TGCAGTGCTAGGGAGGGGGCCGAAGCTTTCTTT. This sequence encodes CSAREGAEAFF.

This chain joins TRBV19 and TRBJ1-5; 10 bases map to TRBD1. The trim removed 4 bases at V and 5 bases at J, leaving 11 bases unmatched. Germline V lookup: CDR1 LNHDA, CDR2 SQIVND (reference sequence). This CDR3 comprises 17 residues. The CDR3 is CASSTLGQGVTHQPQHF. The CDR3 nucleotides read TGTGCCAGTAGTACCCTAGGACAGGGGGTAACTCATCAGCCCCAGCATTTT.

The chain employs TRBV5-4 and TRBJ2-3; 7 positions match TRBD1. The CDR3 spans 16 residues. J gave up 2 bases and V 3 bases, and 9 bases lay outside the gene matches. Germline loops: CDR1 SGHNT, CDR2 YYREEE (reference sequence). The CDR3 here is CASSSPRQGLTDTQYF. The CDR3 DNA follows: TGTGCCAGCAGCTCCCCCCGACAGGGCCTCACAGATACGCAGTATTTT.

The J gene is TRBJ1-2, the V gene TRBV28; D gene ambiguous. The CDR3 runs to 12 residues. In germline, CDR1 is MDHEN, CDR2 SYDVKM. Trimming pared 5 bases from V and 5 bases from J, leaving 9 bases between. CDR3 in DNA: TGTGCCAGCAGTATACAGCGGTATGGCTACACCTTC. This gives the protein CASSIQRYGYTF.

The rearrangement uses TRBV29-1 and TRBJ2-5; D unclear. The germline gives CDR1 SQVTM, CDR2 ANQGSEA. The CDR3 contains 15 residues. With 3 bases removed from V and 9 bases from J, the gap between germline ends came to 23 bases. The CDR3 reads CSVDTRASINRAQYF. The CDR3 DNA follows: TGCAGCGTTGATACCCGGGCCAGCATTAATCGGGCCCAGTACTTC.

The CDR3, as DNA: TGTGCCAGCAGTTCGCGGACGGTTGCCTACGAGCAGTACTTC. Residues: CASSSRTVAYEQYF. This rearrangement joins TRBV6-5 to TRBJ2-7; the D is unclear. This CDR3 region has 14 residues. Germline V lookup: CDR1 MNHEY, CDR2 SVGAGI. Trimming removed 4 bases at V and 2 bases at J, with 12 bases between.

CDR3 nucleotide sequence: TGTGCCAGCTCACCACAATTTGCAAACACTGAAGCTTTCTTT. Translated, it gives CASSPQFANTEAFF. The chain has TRBV18 and TRBJ1-1; no firm D call. The V end was cut by 1 base, the J end by 2 bases, with 8 bases between. Germline V gene data show CDR1 as KGHSH and CDR2 as LQKENI. The CDR3 contains 14 residues.

This chain joins TRBV11-3 and TRBJ2-5; tentative D call: TRBD1 (5 bases). With 4 bases removed from V and 3 bases from J, the gap between germline ends came to 9 bases. Per the germline V gene, CDR1 is SGHNT and CDR2 is YENEEA. The CDR3 loop spans 13 amino acids. The CDR3 nucleotides read TGTGCCAGCAGCTCCGACAGCGAAGAGACCCAGTACTTC. Encoded protein: CASSSDSEETQYF.

The chain joins TRBV10-3 to TRBJ2-5; 10 nucleotides line up with TRBD2. CDR1 and CDR2 (germline): ENHRY, SYGVKD. The CDR3 length is 18 residues. Trimming at V came to 4 bases and at J to 1 base, leaving 12 bases not matched to a gene. Here the CDR3 reads CAISGGLATLRSQETQYF. The DNA for the CDR3 is TGTGCCATCAGTGGGGGACTAGCGACCTTACGGAGCCAAGAGACCCAGTACTTC.

The chain joins TRBV30 to TRBJ2-3; D is ambiguous. V lost 6 bases to trimming and J lost 1 base, with 23 bases between them. This CDR3 has 17 residues. Germline V gives CDR1 GTSNPN, CDR2 SVGIG (reference sequence). CDR3 DNA sequence: TGTGCCTGTCCTTCCGGGTCACTCACCTCCCGCACAGATACGCAGTATTTT. It yields the protein CACPSGSLTSRTDTQYF.

The chain couples TRBV9 to TRBJ2-7; the D gene is possibly TRBD1 (5 bases). CDR3 length: 14 residues. Trimming took 0 bases from V and 5 from J, leaving 12 bases between them. Germline lookup yields CDR1 SGDLS and CDR2 YYNGEE. CDR3 in amino acids: CASSVASDNNEQYF. The CDR3 region has the DNA TGTGCCAGCAGCGTAGCTTCGGACAATAACGAGCAGTACTTC.

V usage is TRBV20-1 and J usage is TRBJ1-1; maybe TRBD1 (6 bases). Germline V gene lookup returns CDR1 DFQATT and CDR2 SNEGSKA (reference sequence). There are 11 residues in the CDR3. The V gene lost 2 bases and the J gene lost 8 bases, with 9 bases spanning the gap. This CDR3 is CSARNTGEAFF. CDR3 bases: TGCAGTGCTAGAAATACAGGGGAAGCTTTCTTT.

This chain links TRBV6-1 with TRBJ2-5; D may be TRBD1 (5 bases). In germline, CDR1 is MNHNS, CDR2 SASEGT. The CDR3 sequence is 13 residues long. Trimming removed 7 bases at V and 11 bases at J, with 20 bases between. The CDR3 sequence: CASIEGAVGEQYF. Here the CDR3 DNA reads TGTGCCAGCATCGAAGGGGCAGTCGGAGAGCAGTACTTC.

The genes are TRBV11-2 and TRBJ2-7; 7 bases are shared with TRBD1. This CDR3 is 13 amino acids long. The V and J ends lost 4 bases and 3 bases, in that order; junction bases with no gene match: 3. Germline CDR1 reads SGHAT; CDR2 reads FQNNGV. The chain's CDR3 is CASSSTGIYEQYF. DNA for the CDR3: TGTGCCAGCAGCTCGACAGGGATCTACGAGCAGTACTTC.